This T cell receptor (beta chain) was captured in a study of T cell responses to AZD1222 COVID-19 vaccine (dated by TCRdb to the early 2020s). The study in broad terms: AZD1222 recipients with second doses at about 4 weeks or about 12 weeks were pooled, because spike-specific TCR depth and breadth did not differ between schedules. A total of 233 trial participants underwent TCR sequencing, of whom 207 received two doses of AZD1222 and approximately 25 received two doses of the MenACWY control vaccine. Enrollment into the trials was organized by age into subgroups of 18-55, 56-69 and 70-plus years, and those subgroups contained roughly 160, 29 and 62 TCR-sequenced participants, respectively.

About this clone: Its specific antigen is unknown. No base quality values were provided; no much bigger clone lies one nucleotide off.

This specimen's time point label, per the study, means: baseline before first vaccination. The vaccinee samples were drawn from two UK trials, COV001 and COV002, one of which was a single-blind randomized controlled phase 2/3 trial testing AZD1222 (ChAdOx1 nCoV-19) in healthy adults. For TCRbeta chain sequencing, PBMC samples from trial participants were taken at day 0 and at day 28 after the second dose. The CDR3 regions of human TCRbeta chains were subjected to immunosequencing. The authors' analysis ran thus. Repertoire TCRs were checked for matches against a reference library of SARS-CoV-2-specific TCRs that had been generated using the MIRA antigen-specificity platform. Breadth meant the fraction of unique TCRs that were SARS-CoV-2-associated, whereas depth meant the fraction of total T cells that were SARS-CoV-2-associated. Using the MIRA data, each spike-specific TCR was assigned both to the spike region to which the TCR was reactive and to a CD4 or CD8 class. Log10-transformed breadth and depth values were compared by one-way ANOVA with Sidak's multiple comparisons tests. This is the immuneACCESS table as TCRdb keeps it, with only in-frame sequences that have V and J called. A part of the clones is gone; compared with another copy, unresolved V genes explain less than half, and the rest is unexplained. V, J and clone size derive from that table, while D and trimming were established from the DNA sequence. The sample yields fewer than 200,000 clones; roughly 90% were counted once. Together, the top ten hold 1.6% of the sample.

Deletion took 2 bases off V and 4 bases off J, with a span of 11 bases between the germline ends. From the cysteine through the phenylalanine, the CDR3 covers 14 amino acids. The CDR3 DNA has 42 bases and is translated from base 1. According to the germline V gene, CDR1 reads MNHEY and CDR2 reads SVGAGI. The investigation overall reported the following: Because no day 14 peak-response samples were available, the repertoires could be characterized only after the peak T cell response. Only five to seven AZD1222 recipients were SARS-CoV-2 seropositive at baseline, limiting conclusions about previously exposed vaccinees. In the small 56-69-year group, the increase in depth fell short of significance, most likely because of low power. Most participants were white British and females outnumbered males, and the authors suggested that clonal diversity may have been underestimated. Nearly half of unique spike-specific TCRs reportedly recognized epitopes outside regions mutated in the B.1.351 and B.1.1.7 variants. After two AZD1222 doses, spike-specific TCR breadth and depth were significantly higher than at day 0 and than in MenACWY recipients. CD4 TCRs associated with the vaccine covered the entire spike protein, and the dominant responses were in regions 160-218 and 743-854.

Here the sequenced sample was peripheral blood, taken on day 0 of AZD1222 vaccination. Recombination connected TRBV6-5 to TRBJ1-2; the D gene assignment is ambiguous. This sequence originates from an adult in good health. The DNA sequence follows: TGTGCCAGCAGTTACGACGGCAGCTTCTATGGCTACACCTTC. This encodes CASSYDGSFYGYTF.